The present T cell receptor (beta chain) was sequenced within a study of T cell repertoires in cytomegalovirus infection. The wider study: It can be stated that public TCR beta signatures indicated CMV infection as well as a matching HLA type. Study-wide results and limits: The cumulative frequency of public TCR beta families distinguished individuals who carried CMV together with the relevant HLA. HLA-C-restricted CMV-specific TCR beta clonotypes prevailed in the ex vivo response.

The CDR3 length is 16 residues. The junction had 9 bases not matched to a gene; V was cut back by 5 bases and J by 7 bases. Germline V CDR1 and CDR2: SGHTA, FQGNSA. This clonotype was detected many times. The target antigen is unknown. TCRdb passed the reads through MiXCR, listing each CDR3 protein once. The sample yields roughly 320,000 distinct CDR3 sequences, around 10% seen once. The sequenced material came from PBMCs. The rearrangement links TRBV7-2 to TRBJ1-6; 9 nucleotides match TRBD1. This TCR derives from a human donor in good health (CMV status not recorded). Some clones in this sample may be carry-over from other donors' samples. CDR3: CASSPPYRGRNSPLHF. The CDR3 coding sequence is TGTGCCAGCAGCCCACCTTACAGGGGGCGAAATTCACCCCTCCACTTT.